A single sample is the source of the 13 T cell receptor beta chains below, sequenced in a study of vaccination and CD4 T cells after COVID-19. The treatment is: roughly 10-day PBMC culture with coronavirus spike peptide pools or control peptides (ViraFEST assay). Their target antigens are unknown. With the Oncomine TCR Beta short-read assay, DNA from cultured CD4+ T cells was sequenced. One entry per CDR3 protein results from TCRdb running MiXCR on the PCR reads. The table records about 20,000 distinct CDR3 sequences, 60% of them present only once. The sequencing used CD4+ T cells from blood, cultured in vitro, collected after SARS-CoV-2 vaccination. These receptors all come from a human donor who had recovered from COVID-19.

The V call is TRBV15, the J call TRBJ1-1; D is unresolved. Germline V gene lookup returns CDR1 LNHNV and CDR2 YYDKDF (reference sequence). V lost 0 bases and J 2 bases, leaving 10 bases between the germline ends. The CDR3 sequence is 15 residues long. This CDR3 reads CATSREFGPNTEAFF. In nucleotides, the CDR3 is TGTGCCACCAGCAGAGAATTTGGGCCAAACACTGAAGCTTTCTTT.

This clonotype was seen a handful of times. The V and J genes are TRBV6-1 and TRBJ1-5; D ambiguous. This CDR3 has 16 residues. Trimming took 6 bases from V and 6 from J, leaving 21 bases between them. CDR1 and CDR2 (germline): MNHNS, SASEGT. The chain's CDR3 is CASRKGREVGPQPQHF. The CDR3 DNA follows: TGTGCCAGCAGAAAAGGAAGGGAGGTAGGACCTCAGCCCCAGCATTTT.

V gene TRBV7-9 combines with J gene TRBJ1-4; maybe TRBD1 (6 bases). Trimming left V 2 bases short and J 8 bases short, with 12 bases between. CDR1 and CDR2 from the germline V gene are SEHNR and FQNEAQ (reference sequence). This CDR3 has 14 amino acids. In nucleotides, the CDR3 is TGTGCCAGCAGCTTAAGCAGGGGAGAGGAAAAACTGTTTTTT. It encodes CASSLSRGEEKLFF.

This clonotype was picked up one time. The CDR3 DNA is TGTGCCAGCAGCTACCTCGGGACTAGCGGGAGGGCCGACACCGGGGAGCTGTTTTTT. Translated: CASSYLGTSGRADTGELFF. The chain joins TRBV7-8 to TRBJ2-2, with 16 nucleotides matching TRBD2. This CDR3 spans 19 amino acids. V was clipped by 4 bases and J by 3 bases; unmatched bases: 8. CDR1 SGHVS and CDR2 FQNEAQ come from the germline V gene.

In this sample, this clonotype turned up a few times. V gene TRBV27 combines with J gene TRBJ1-1; 10 bases line up with TRBD1. The length of the CDR3 is 16 residues. With V trimmed by 5 bases and J by 5 bases, 11 bases remained unmatched. From germline, CDR1 is MNHEY and CDR2 SMNVEV (reference sequence). CDR3: CASSARQGAGRTEAFF. The CDR3 DNA sequence: TGTGCCAGCAGTGCCCGACAGGGGGCAGGTCGAACTGAAGCTTTCTTT.

The chain links TRBV20-1 to TRBJ2-3, with a tentative D call TRBD1 (6 bases). This CDR3 has 15 residues. Germline assignment: CDR1 DFQATT and CDR2 SNEGSKA (reference sequence). Trimming took off 5 bases at V and 0 bases at J, with 15 bases between the two ends. The CDR3 reads CSALRTAWSTDTQYF. CDR3 DNA: TGCAGTGCTTTAAGGACAGCTTGGAGCACAGATACGCAGTATTTT.

J is TRBJ2-7 and V is TRBV7-2, with 13 bases matching TRBD2. V shed 1 base and J 0 bases; nucleotides not matched to a gene: 6. The CDR3 covers 18 residues. The V gene's germline CDR1 is SGHTA and CDR2 FQGNSA. CDR3 coding DNA: TGTGCCAGCAGCTTAGTCACTAGCGGGAGGGGTGGCTCCTACGAGCAGTACTTC. Its protein product is CASSLVTSGRGGSYEQYF.

V usage is TRBV6-2 or TRBV6-3 and J usage is TRBJ1-1; possible D gene TRBD1, 6 bases. This CDR3 has 16 residues. V gave up 6 bases and J gave up 0 bases, with 17 bases separating them. Germline CDR1 and CDR2: MNHEY and SVGEGT. The CDR3 loop reads CASSHRTVLMNTEAFF. The CDR3 region has the DNA TGTGCCAGCAGCCATAGGACAGTACTCATGAACACTGAAGCTTTCTTT.

The rearrangement links TRBV6-1 to TRBJ2-3; D unresolved. V was shortened by 1 base and J by 7 bases, with 9 bases between the two germline ends. Germline CDR1 is MNHNS and CDR2 is SASEGT. The CDR3 is 13 residues long. CDR3 region: CASSEVSINTQYF. CDR3 DNA sequence: TGTGCCAGCAGTGAAGTAAGCATAAATACGCAGTATTTT.

The chain links TRBV7-2 to TRBJ2-2, with D perhaps matching TRBD1 or TRBD2 (6 bases each). The germline V gene has CDR1 SGHTA and CDR2 FQGNSA. The CDR3 contains 15 residues. Trimming took 5 bases from V and 7 from J, leaving 17 bases between them. This CDR3 is CASSHRDWGVGELFF. The CDR3 DNA sequence: TGTGCCAGCAGCCACAGGGATTGGGGGGTCGGGGAGCTGTTTTTT. The full variable domain, rest sourced from reference TRBV7-2 and TRBJ2-2, is GAGVSQSPSNKVTEKGKDVELRCDPISGHTALYWYRQSLGQGLEFLIYFQGNSAPDKSGLPSDRFSAERTGGSVSTLTIQRTQQEDSAVYLCASSHRDWGVGELFFGEGSRLTVL.

The gene calls are TRBV20-1 and TRBJ1-6; D is perhaps TRBD1 (5 bases). This CDR3 comprises 16 residues. CDR1 is DFQATT and CDR2 is SNEGSKA in the germline V gene (reference sequence). The V and J ends lost 4 bases and 10 bases respectively, with 23 bases between them. The chain's CDR3 is CSATVVGGMWSSPLHF. CDR3 nucleotide sequence: TGCAGTGCTACCGTAGTGGGGGGGATGTGGAGCTCACCCCTCCACTTT.

V gene TRBV19 combines with J gene TRBJ2-3, with TRBD2 as a possible D gene (5 bases). The CDR3 spans 15 residues. V gave up 3 bases and J gave up 0 bases, with 10 bases separating them. Germline V lookup: CDR1 LNHDA, CDR2 SQIVND (reference sequence). The CDR3 DNA reads TGTGCCAGTAGTATTGAGGGAGTTAGCACAGATACGCAGTATTTT. As protein: CASSIEGVSTDTQYF.

V gene TRBV6-1 combines with J gene TRBJ2-3, with D tentatively TRBD1 (6 bases). CDR1 is MNHNS, CDR2 SASEGT, per germline. The CDR3 contains 12 residues. The V end lost 11 bases, the J end lost 4 bases, and 13 bases lay between the germline ends. The CDR3 spells CAGTTGADTQYF. The CDR3 nucleotides read TGTGCCGGAACGACAGGTGCAGATACGCAGTATTTT.